The T cell receptor beta chain described here comes from a study of shared T cell receptors in the human thymus. Note on this clone: The junction differs from germline at one of its ends, possibly a read error.

Profiled with immunoSEQ multiplex PCR; TCRdb holds only in-frame clones, not every one. This sample has hundreds of thousands of clones; around 89% occur once, and the top ten carry over 0.008%. The sample was also reused in another study, on human thymus T cells. That report notes: Healthy Finnish infants having corrective surgery for congenital heart defects served as donors. Related research examined unrelated individuals and reported that their thymic repertoires overlapped highly.

The receptor was derived from a boy younger than two with a congenital heart defect. Input material: thymocytes.

This chain's CDR3 is CASSPPWDFPPNF. Written as DNA, the CDR3 is TGTGCCAGTAGTCCCCCGTGGGACTTCCCCCCGAACTTC. The rearrangement uses TRBV19 and TRBJ2-5; D perhaps matches TRBD2 (6 bases). This CDR3 spans 13 amino acids. Germline loops: CDR1 LNHDA, CDR2 SQIVND (reference sequence).